A selection of T cell receptor beta chains follows, all from one sample in a study of blood T cell repertoires in COVID-19. The data were produced by immunoSEQ multiplex PCR, yet TCRdb's version contains in-frame clones alone and is incomplete. This sample has 250,000 to 350,000 clones, with about nine tenths found just once. The sequencing sample was made of peripheral blood. These receptor sequences come from a woman aged 30 to 39 with COVID-19, enrolled during active disease. CDR3s include the opening cysteine and the closing phenylalanine or tryptophan. Each record gives: clone size, V gene, CDR3 length, D gene, J gene, CDR3 DNA, CDR3 protein. A D gene is named only where the DNA matches it firmly. Part of the rows lack a size; the others show once, few, many or a class for expanded clones.

size: .
V: TRBV20-1
length: 10
D: .
J: TRBJ2-3
DNA: TGCAGTGCTCCAGGAGATACGCAGTATTTT
CDR3: CSAPGDTQYF

size: .
V: TRBV7-2
length: 16
D: TRBD2
J: TRBJ2-1
DNA: TGTGCCAGCAGGCCGGGACTAGCGGGAGTCCTCAATGAGCAGTTCTTC
CDR3: CASRPGLAGVLNEQFF

size: .
V: TRBV19
length: 14
D: .
J: TRBJ2-3
DNA: TGTGCCAGTAGTGGGACTGGGGGCACAGATACGCAGTATTTT
CDR3: CASSGTGGTDTQYF

size: .
V: TRBV5-1
length: 16
D: .
J: TRBJ1-4
DNA: TGCGCCAGCAGCCTCGGTTCGGTTGCAACTAATGAAAAACTGTTTTTT
CDR3: CASSLGSVATNEKLFF

size: .
V: TRBV9
length: 15
D: .
J: TRBJ2-3
DNA: TGTGCCAGCAGCGTAGATAGCAGCCCCATCGATACGCAGTATTTT
CDR3: CASSVDSSPIDTQYF

size: .
V: TRBV11-2
length: 18
D: .
J: TRBJ2-1
DNA: TGTGCCAGCAGCTTAGTCCGAACATTAGCGGTACGGCTCTATGAGCAGTTCTTC
CDR3: CASSLVRTLAVRLYEQFF

size: .
V: TRBV6-5
length: 15
D: TRBD1
J: TRBJ1-1
DNA: TGTGCCAGCAGTTACTCGGACAGGGCTGTAGAAGAAGCTTTCTTT
CDR3: CASSYSDRAVEEAFF

size: .
V: TRBV7-9
length: 15
D: .
J: TRBJ2-6
DNA: TGTGCCAGCAGCTCTACCCTCTCTGGGGCCAACGTCCTGACTTTC
CDR3: CASSSTLSGANVLTF

size: .
V: TRBV7-9
length: 14
D: TRBD1
J: TRBJ1-1
DNA: TGTGCCAGCAGCTTGGCCGGGACAGGGGTTGAAGCTTTCTTT
CDR3: CASSLAGTGVEAFF

size: .
V: TRBV7-3
length: 16
D: .
J: TRBJ2-1
DNA: TGTGCCAGCAGCTTAGTCGGGTTGGCGGCGGGAAATGAGCAGTTCTTC
CDR3: CASSLVGLAAGNEQFF

size: .
V: TRBV6-5
length: 13
D: .
J: TRBJ2-7
DNA: TGTGCCAGTTGTATAGAAGTCCCCTACGAGCAGTACTTC
CDR3: CASCIEVPYEQYF

size: .
V: TRBV6-5
length: 16
D: .
J: TRBJ1-2
DNA: TGTGCCAGCAGTTACTCGTCTTTCGGAGATCCCTATGGCTACACCTTC
CDR3: CASSYSSFGDPYGYTF

size: .
V: TRBV5-1
length: 16
D: TRBD1
J: TRBJ1-1
DNA: TGCGCCAGCAGCCCCGGGACAGGGGGTCTAACTCAAGAAGCTTTCTTT
CDR3: CASSPGTGGLTQEAFF

size: .
V: TRBV2
length: 13
D: .
J: TRBJ2-1
DNA: TGTGCCAGCAGTGGGCCCCCTCGCTATGAGCAGTTCTTC
CDR3: CASSGPPRYEQFF

size: .
V: TRBV30
length: 14
D: .
J: TRBJ1-2
DNA: TGTGCGCGGGGAAGGGAAGGGGGTGCTGGTGGCTACACCTTC
CDR3: CARGREGGAGGYTF

size: few
V: TRBV3-1/TRBV3-2
length: 12
D: .
J: TRBJ2-7
DNA: TGTGCCAGCAGCCAGGCCAATTACGAGCAGTACTTC
CDR3: CASSQANYEQYF

size: .
V: TRBV3-1/TRBV3-2
length: 13
D: .
J: TRBJ2-1
DNA: TGTGCCAGCAGCCAAGACGGGAGAGCTGAGCAGTTCTTC
CDR3: CASSQDGRAEQFF

size: .
V: TRBV5-6
length: 13
D: .
J: TRBJ1-1
DNA: TGTGCCAGCAGCTTGGTGAGCGGGGCTGAAGCTTTCTTT
CDR3: CASSLVSGAEAFF

size: .
V: TRBV4-1
length: 14
D: .
J: TRBJ1-5
DNA: TGCGCCAGCAGCCAAGTCAGGGTAGGTCAGCCCCAGCATTTT
CDR3: CASSQVRVGQPQHF

size: .
V: TRBV6-4
length: 14
D: .
J: TRBJ2-4
DNA: TGTGCCAGCATCCTAAGCCTAGCCAAAAACATTCAGTACTTC
CDR3: CASILSLAKNIQYF

size: .
V: TRBV29-1
length: 15
D: .
J: TRBJ2-5
DNA: TGCAGCGTGGGGTCCGGACTGGGTGGGAGGGAGACCCAGTACTTC
CDR3: CSVGSGLGGRETQYF

size: .
V: TRBV29-1
length: 12
D: .
J: TRBJ2-7
DNA: TGCAGCGTTGCTTCAGGGGTGGGGGAGCAGTACTTC
CDR3: CSVASGVGEQYF

size: .
V: TRBV7-9
length: 10
D: .
J: TRBJ2-1
DNA: TGTGCCCAACGGTACAATGAGCAGTTCTTC
CDR3: CAQRYNEQFF

size: .
V: TRBV19
length: 15
D: TRBD2
J: TRBJ2-7
DNA: TGTGCCAGTAGTATTTCAGGCGGGAGGTCCTACGAGCAGTACTTC
CDR3: CASSISGGRSYEQYF

size: .
V: TRBV7-9
length: 14
D: .
J: TRBJ1-1
DNA: TGTGCCAGCTCTTACGGGGGGAGGAACACTGAAGCTTTCTTT
CDR3: CASSYGGRNTEAFF

size: .
V: TRBV3-1/TRBV3-2
length: 15
D: .
J: TRBJ1-4
DNA: TGTGCCAGCAGCCAAGTGGGGGCCATGGCTGAAAAACTGTTTTTT
CDR3: CASSQVGAMAEKLFF

size: .
V: TRBV3-1/TRBV3-2
length: 14
D: .
J: TRBJ2-7
DNA: TGTGCCACAGCCCTAGGGCGGGACCTCTACGAGCAGTACTTC
CDR3: CATALGRDLYEQYF

size: few
V: TRBV7-9
length: 14
D: .
J: TRBJ2-7
DNA: TGTGCCAGCAGCTTAACAGGAGCCACCTACGAGCAGTACTTC
CDR3: CASSLTGATYEQYF

size: .
V: TRBV30
length: 11
D: .
J: TRBJ1-2
DNA: TGTGCCTGGAGTGTGGAGCGGGGCTACACCTTC
CDR3: CAWSVERGYTF

size: .
V: TRBV13
length: 15
D: .
J: TRBJ2-2
DNA: TGTGCCAGCAGCACCAGACTAGGAGGAGGCGGGGAGCTGTTTTTT
CDR3: CASSTRLGGGGELFF

size: once
V: TRBV24-1
length: 13
D: .
J: TRBJ1-1
DNA: TGTGCCACCAGTGATTCTGCAGGGGATAAAGCTTTCTTT
CDR3: CATSDSAGDKAFF

size: .
V: TRBV11-2
length: 13
D: .
J: TRBJ2-5
DNA: TGTGCCAGCAGCCGCGTTTTAACTGAGACCCAGTACTTC
CDR3: CASSRVLTETQYF